The T cell receptor beta chain described here comes from a study of blood T cell repertoires in COVID-19. In the study overall: The samples span acute and convalescent COVID-19 from the United States, Italy and Spain.

In the original processing: For nucleated cells, counts were estimated from reference gene primer amplification. Profiling relied on immunoSEQ multiplex PCR, and the TCRdb table lists in-frame clones only, not all of them. V and J calls and clone size are as listed in that table; D and trimming were resolved from the DNA. The table lists approximately 350,000 clones, 80% to 90% of them singletons. The clonotype comes from a woman in her thirties with COVID-19, enrolled during active disease. Sequencing was done on a sample of peripheral blood.

The CDR3 spells CASSYFTREVDEQFF. The DNA of the CDR3 is TGTGCCAGCAGTTACTTCACGCGGGAGGTGGATGAGCAGTTCTTC. The chain recombines TRBV6-6 with TRBJ2-1; 8 nucleotides agree with TRBD2. The V and J ends lost 1 base and 8 bases, in that order; junction bases with no gene match: 7. The CDR3 length is 15 residues. Germline CDR1 is MNHNY and CDR2 is SVGAGI (reference sequence).